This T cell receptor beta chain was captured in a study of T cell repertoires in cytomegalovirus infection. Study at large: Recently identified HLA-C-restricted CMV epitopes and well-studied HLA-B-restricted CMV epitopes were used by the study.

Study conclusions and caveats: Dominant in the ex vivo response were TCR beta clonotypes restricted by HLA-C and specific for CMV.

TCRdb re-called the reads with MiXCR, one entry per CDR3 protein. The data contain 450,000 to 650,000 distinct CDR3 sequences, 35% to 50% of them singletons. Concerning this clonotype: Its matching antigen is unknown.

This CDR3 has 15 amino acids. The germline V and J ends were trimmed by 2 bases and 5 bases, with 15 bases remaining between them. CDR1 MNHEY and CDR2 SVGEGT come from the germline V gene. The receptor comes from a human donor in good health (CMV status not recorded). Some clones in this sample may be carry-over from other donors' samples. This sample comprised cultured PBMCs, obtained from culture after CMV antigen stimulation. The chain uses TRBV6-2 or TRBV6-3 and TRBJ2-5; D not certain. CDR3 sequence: CASSYSFPDLETQYF. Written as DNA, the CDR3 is TGTGCCAGCAGTTACAGCTTCCCGGATTTGGAGACCCAGTACTTC.